These T cell receptor beta chains were read from a single sample in a study of blood T cell repertoires in COVID-19. Clones were read by immunoSEQ multiplex PCR, and TCRdb kept only the in-frame ones, dropping some. The data hold 100,000 to 150,000 clones, with 88% observed a single time. The sequenced sample consisted of peripheral blood. These receptors all come from a man between 65 and 85 years old with active COVID-19. The CDR3 runs from the conserved cysteine through the conserved F or W. Each record gives: V gene, clone size, D gene, J gene, CDR3 DNA, CDR3 protein. The D gene is left open where the match is weak. Expanded clones are given a class, and other clones once, few, many or no size at all.

>TRBV19|once|NA|TRBJ1-5
TGTGCCAGTAGTACATTCGAACAGGTCAATCAGCCCCAGCATTTT
CASSTFEQVNQPQHF
>TRBV20-1|NA|NA|TRBJ2-7
TGCAGTGCTCCCAGGGGCCACGAGCAGTACTTC
CSAPRGHEQYF
>TRBV24-1|NA|NA|TRBJ2-3
TGTGCCACCCGGGAGCACGCGACAGATACGCAGTATTTT
CATREHATDTQYF
>TRBV5-4|NA|TRBD1|TRBJ2-2
TGTGCCAGCAGCGCTACAGGGGTTTACACCGGGGAGCTGTTTTTT
CASSATGVYTGELFF
>TRBV9|NA|TRBD2|TRBJ2-2
TGTGCCAGCAGCGTAACCGGGGGACTAGCGGTTGGAACCGGGGAGCTGTTTTTT
CASSVTGGLAVGTGELFF
>TRBV6-6|once|NA|TRBJ2-7
TGTGCCAGCAGTTACGGGAGCGACGAGCAGTACTTC
CASSYGSDEQYF
>TRBV6-5|NA|TRBD2|TRBJ2-7
TGTGCCAGCAGCGGTAGCGGGAGGAAATCCTACGAGCAGTACTTC
CASSGSGRKSYEQYF
>TRBV6-5|NA|TRBD2|TRBJ2-6
TGTGCCACTCTGACCGGGGGGTCTGGGGCCAACGTCCTGACTTTC
CATLTGGSGANVLTF
>TRBV7-3|NA|NA|TRBJ2-2
TGTGCCAGCAGCTTACGCGGCACCGGGGAGCTGTTTTTT
CASSLRGTGELFF
>TRBV7-9|NA|NA|TRBJ2-7
TGTGCCAGCAGCGTTGACAACGAGCAGTACTTC
CASSVDNEQYF
>TRBV6-5|NA|TRBD1|TRBJ2-7
TGTGCCAGCAGTCCGGACAGGGGAACCTACGAGCAGTACTTC
CASSPDRGTYEQYF
>TRBV6-5|NA|NA|TRBJ2-1
TGTGCCAGCAGTTCCCTACTAGCTAGGGGTGAGCAGTTCTTC
CASSSLLARGEQFF
>TRBV27|NA|TRBD2|TRBJ2-1
TGTGCCAGCAGTTCACTAGCGGGAGTATACAATGAGCAGTTCTTC
CASSSLAGVYNEQFF
>TRBV11-2|NA|TRBD1|TRBJ2-2
TGTGCCAGCAGCTGGACAGGATTCACCGGGGAGCTGTTTTTT
CASSWTGFTGELFF
>TRBV15|NA|NA|TRBJ1-5
TGTGCCACCAGCCGAACAGGGAATCAGCCCCAGCATTTT
CATSRTGNQPQHF
>TRBV7-7|NA|TRBD2|TRBJ2-1
TGTGCCAGCAGCCCGGGACTAGCGGGAGGTAGAGGAGACAATGAGCAGTTCTTC
CASSPGLAGGRGDNEQFF
>TRBV9|NA|NA|TRBJ2-7
TGTGCCAGCAGCGGCGGGACAGCCCAGACGGACGAGCAGTACTTC
CASSGGTAQTDEQYF
>TRBV5-1|NA|NA|TRBJ2-7
TGCGCCAGCAGCTGGTATATGAGGACCTACGAGCAGTACTTC
CASSWYMRTYEQYF
>TRBV11-2|NA|TRBD1|TRBJ2-7
TGTGCCAGCAGCTCCAGGGACAGGGGGGGCTACGAGCAGTACTTC
CASSSRDRGGYEQYF
>TRBV28|NA|TRBD2|TRBJ2-7
TGTGCCAGCAGTTTAGAGGGAGGGTCGGACGAGCAGTACTTC
CASSLEGGSDEQYF